This TCR beta chain derives from a study of T cell changes during pregnancy in multiple sclerosis. TCRdb's copy holds only in-frame clones and misses some; the assay was immunoSEQ multiplex PCR. This table has about 44,000 clones, 80% to 95% appearing once. Specimen: CD4+ T cells from peripheral blood mononuclear cells, collected before pregnancy. The sequence derives from a female donor with multiple sclerosis, enrolled in a pregnancy study.

CDR3 region: CASSLARGQVSYEQYF. CDR3 DNA: TGTGCCAGCAGCTTAGCTAGGGGTCAAGTATCCTACGAGCAGTACTTC. The genes are TRBV11-1 and TRBJ2-7, with D possibly matching TRBD1 (5 bases). Germline V lookup: CDR1 SGHAT, CDR2 FQDESV (reference sequence). The CDR3 covers 16 residues. Trimming took 0 bases from V and 1 from J, leaving 13 bases between them.